These 5 T cell receptor beta chains came from one sample sequenced in a study of blood T cell repertoires in COVID-19. TCRdb's table, derived via immunoSEQ multiplex PCR, lists solely in-frame clones and lacks some. The table has approximately 220,000 clones, approximately 81% seen once; the top ten hold 18%. The sample taken for sequencing was PBMCs or T cells enriched from blood (not recorded which). The origin of the receptors is a man aged 40-50 years who had recovered from COVID-19.

This clone has just one count. For the CDR3, the DNA is TGTGCCAGCAGCTTAGGGACTCCGACCAATGAGCAGTTCTTC. Translation: CASSLGTPTNEQFF. This rearrangement joins TRBV7-2 to TRBJ2-1; D may be TRBD2 (5 bases). Germline V gene sequence: CDR1 SGHTA, CDR2 FQGNSA. The CDR3 contains 14 residues. Trimming shortened V by 1 base and J by 6 bases, and 10 bases separated the two germline ends.

In regard to this clone: One end of the junction varies from germline; a read error may be responsible. The sample holds other DNA sequences that translate to the same CDR3. V is TRBV19 and J is TRBJ1-1; D might be TRBD1 (6 bases). This CDR3 has 14 amino acids. CDR1 is LNHDA, CDR2 SQIVND, per germline (reference sequence). CDR3 DNA sequence: TGTGCCAGTAGTCCATCGCAGGGGAACACTGAAGCCTTCTTT. This encodes CASSPSQGNTEAFF.

V and J are TRBV4-3 and TRBJ2-1; D possibly corresponds to TRBD2 (5 bases). CDR3 length equals 15 residues. Germline V gene sequence: CDR1 LGHNA, CDR2 YSLEER. V shed 4 bases and J shed 2 bases, with 12 bases lying between them. CDR3 loop: CASSPGGPAYNEQFF. CDR3 in DNA: TGCGCCAGCAGCCCGGGCGGGCCCGCCTACAATGAGCAGTTCTTC.

This chain's CDR3 is CATSRDGRGDTGELFF. In nucleotides, the CDR3 is TGTGCCACCAGCAGAGATGGCAGGGGGGACACCGGGGAGCTGTTTTTT. The V call is TRBV15, the J call TRBJ2-2; D may be TRBD1 (7 bases). Germline V gene data show CDR1 as LNHNV and CDR2 as YYDKDF (reference sequence). The CDR3 spans 16 residues. Trimming shortened V by 0 bases and J by 3 bases, and 11 bases separated the two germline ends.

V usage is TRBV19 and J usage is TRBJ2-4, with D possibly being TRBD2 (5 bases). Germline V gives CDR1 LNHDA, CDR2 SQIVND (reference sequence). V lost 7 bases and J lost 4, with 20 bases in between. This CDR3 contains 16 residues. CDR3 amino acids: CASTPPEGEWKNIQYF. CDR3 nucleotides: TGTGCCAGTACCCCCCCCGAGGGTGAGTGGAAAAACATTCAGTACTTC. The variable domain in full, completed from reference TRBV19 and TRBJ2-4, reads DGGITQSPKYLFRKEGQNVTLSCEQNLNHDAMYWYRQDPGQGLRLIYYSQIVNDFQKGDIAEGYSVSREKKESFPLTVTSAQKNPTAFYLCASTPPEGEWKNIQYFGAGTRLSVL.